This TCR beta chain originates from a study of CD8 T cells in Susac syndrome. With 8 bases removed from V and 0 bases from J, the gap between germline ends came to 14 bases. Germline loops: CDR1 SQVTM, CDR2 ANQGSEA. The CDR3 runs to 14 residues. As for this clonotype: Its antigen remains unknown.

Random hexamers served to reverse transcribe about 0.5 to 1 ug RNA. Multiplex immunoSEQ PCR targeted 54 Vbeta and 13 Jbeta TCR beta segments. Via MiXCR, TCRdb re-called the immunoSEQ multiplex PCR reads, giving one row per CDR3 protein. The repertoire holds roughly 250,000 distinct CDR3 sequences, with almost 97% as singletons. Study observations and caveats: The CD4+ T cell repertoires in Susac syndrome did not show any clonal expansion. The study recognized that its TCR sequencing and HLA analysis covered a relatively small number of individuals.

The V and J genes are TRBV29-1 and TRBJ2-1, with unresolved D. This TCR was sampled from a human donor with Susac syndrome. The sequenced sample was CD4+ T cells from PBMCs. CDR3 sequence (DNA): TGCAGCACCGCCCCCATGAGCTCCTACAATGAGCAGTTCTTC. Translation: CSTAPMSSYNEQFF.